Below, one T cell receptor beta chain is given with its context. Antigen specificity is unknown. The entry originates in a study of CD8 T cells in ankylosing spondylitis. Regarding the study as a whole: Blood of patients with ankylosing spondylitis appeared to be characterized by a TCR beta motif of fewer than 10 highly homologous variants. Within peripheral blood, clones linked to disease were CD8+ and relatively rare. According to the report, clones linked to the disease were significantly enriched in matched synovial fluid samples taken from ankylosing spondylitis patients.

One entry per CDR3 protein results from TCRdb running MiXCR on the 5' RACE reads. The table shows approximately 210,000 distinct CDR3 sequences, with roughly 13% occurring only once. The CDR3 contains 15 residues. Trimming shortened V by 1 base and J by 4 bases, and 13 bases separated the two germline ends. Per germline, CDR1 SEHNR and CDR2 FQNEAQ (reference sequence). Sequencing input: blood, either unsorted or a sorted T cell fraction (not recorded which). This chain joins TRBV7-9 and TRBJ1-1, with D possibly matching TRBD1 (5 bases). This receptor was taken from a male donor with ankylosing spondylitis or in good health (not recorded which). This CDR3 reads CASSLGSLGVTEAFF. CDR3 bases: TGTGCCAGCAGCTTAGGGAGTTTGGGGGTCACTGAAGCTTTCTTT. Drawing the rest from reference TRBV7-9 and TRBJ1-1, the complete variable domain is DTGVSQNPRHKITKRGQNVTFRCDPISEHNRLYWYRQTLGQGPEFLTYFQNEAQLEKSRLLSDRFSAERPKGSFSTLEIQRTEQGDSAMYLCASSLGSLGVTEAFFGQGTRLTVV.